These T cell receptor beta chains were read from a single sample in a study of T cell responses to AZD1222 COVID-19 vaccine. Sequenced by immunoSEQ multiplex PCR; TCRdb stores in-frame clones only, minus some. The sample has around 160,000 clones, 82% seen once; the top ten hold about 3.8%. The sequencing here drew on peripheral blood, taken on day 0 of MenACWY control vaccination. All receptors come from an adult in good health. Both conserved end residues are part of each CDR3. Fields, in order: CDR3 protein, CDR3 DNA, V gene, clone size, CDR3 length, D gene, J gene. A D gene is named only where the DNA matches it firmly. For some rows the clone size is stated as once, few or many, or as a class when expanded; others skip it.

CASSLVSETGELFF | TGTGCCAGCAGCTTAGTATCAGAGACCGGGGAGCTGTTTTTT | TRBV11-3 | - | 14 | - | TRBJ2-2
CASSQGPKGPQHF | TGTGCCAGCAGCCAAGGCCCCAAGGGGCCCCAGCATTTT | TRBV3-1/TRBV3-2 | - | 13 | - | TRBJ1-5
CASSLRVWTGSSVVNIQYF | TGTGCCAGCAGCTTAAGGGTATGGACAGGGTCTTCTGTAGTGAACATTCAGTACTTC | TRBV7-8 | - | 19 | TRBD1 | TRBJ2-4
CASSPRDREYNEQFF | TGTGCCAGCTCACCACGGGACAGGGAGTACAATGAGCAGTTCTTC | TRBV18 | - | 15 | TRBD1 | TRBJ2-1
CASSQDPGQGNEKLFF | TGTGCCAGCAGCCAAGACCCCGGACAGGGGAATGAAAAACTGTTTTTT | TRBV14 | - | 16 | TRBD1 | TRBJ1-4
CASSLLGREGGNQPQHF | TGTGCCAGCAGCTTACTGGGCAGGGAAGGCGGCAATCAGCCCCAGCATTTT | TRBV7-2 | - | 17 | - | TRBJ1-5
CSASPPLHF | TGCAGTGCTAGTCCACCCCTCCACTTT | TRBV20-1 | few | 9 | - | TRBJ1-6
CASSLLPGANTGELFF | TGCGCCAGCAGCCTTCTGCCGGGGGCGAACACCGGGGAGCTGTTTTTT | TRBV4-1 | few | 16 | - | TRBJ2-2
CAWDGGGGRNTIYF | TGTGCCTGGGACGGAGGGGGCGGAAGAAACACCATATATTTT | TRBV30 | - | 14 | TRBD1 | TRBJ1-3
CASSQNAGNSPLHF | TGTGCCAGCAGCCAAAACGCCGGCAATTCACCCCTCCACTTT | TRBV3-1/TRBV3-2 | - | 14 | - | TRBJ1-6
CASSFGPENTEAFF | TGTGCCAGCAGCTTTGGACCGGAGAACACTGAAGCTTTCTTT | TRBV7-9 | - | 14 | - | TRBJ1-1
CASSSSRVTGELFF | TGTGCCAGCAGTTCCTCTCGGGTAACCGGGGAGCTGTTTTTT | TRBV27 | - | 14 | - | TRBJ2-2
CASSQIRTLPYEQYF | TGTGCCAGCAGTCAGATTAGGACTCTACCATACGAGCAGTACTTC | TRBV7-9 | - | 15 | - | TRBJ2-7
CASSLIQGTEAFF | TGTGCCAGCAGCTTAATACAGGGCACTGAAGCTTTCTTT | TRBV7-2 | - | 13 | - | TRBJ1-1
CASSDMTGLVGGNTIYF | TGTGCCAGCAGCGATATGACAGGACTCGTAGGTGGAAACACCATATATTTT | TRBV28 | - | 17 | - | TRBJ1-3
CASSPLAGLNEQFF | TGTGCCAGCAGCCCCCTGGCGGGGCTCAATGAGCAGTTCTTC | TRBV7-7 | - | 14 | - | TRBJ2-1
CASSRPTSYGYTF | TGTGCCAGCAGCCGCCCCACGTCGTATGGCTACACCTTC | TRBV7-2 | - | 13 | - | TRBJ1-2
CASSYRTGDGYTF | TGTGCCAGCAGTTACCGGACAGGGGACGGCTACACCTTC | TRBV6-5 | once | 13 | TRBD1 | TRBJ1-2
CASSSMGGYTF | TGTGCCAGCAGTTCAATGGGTGGCTACACCTTC | TRBV2 | - | 11 | - | TRBJ1-2
CASSSGLGNTEAFF | TGTGCCAGCAGCTCGGGGCTAGGGAACACTGAAGCTTTCTTT | TRBV5-6 | - | 14 | - | TRBJ1-1
CASSRGTNEKLFF | TGTGCCAGCTCACGGGGGACAAATGAAAAACTGTTTTTT | TRBV18 | few | 13 | - | TRBJ1-4
CASSLAHSNQPQHF | TGTGCCAGCAGCTTGGCCCACAGCAATCAGCCCCAGCATTTT | TRBV5-5 | - | 14 | - | TRBJ1-5